One T cell receptor beta chain is described in this entry. What it binds is unknown. Being one base from a much bigger clone, this may be a read error. This sample is part of a study of post-analysis software for immune sequencing data. Study-level information: Secondary progressive, relapsing-remitting and progressive-relapsing multiple sclerosis were among the included disease courses.

Unique-molecular-identifier-tagged TCR beta cDNA libraries were used. With about 0.95 to 10 million T cells as the source, a few hundred thousand cDNA molecules resulted. TCRdb ran MiXCR on the PCR reads and lists one entry per CDR3 protein. Among 250,000 to 300,000 distinct CDR3 sequences listed, 35% to 45% were seen once. Points from the study as a whole: Five TRBV segments were significantly more frequent in patients than in controls. TRBV5-6, TRBV5-1 and TRBV20-1 were among these segments. Samples prepared in the same batch strongly co-clustered by F measure. Controls had significantly higher normalized Chao1 diversity than multiple sclerosis patients.

Trimming pared 1 base from V and 4 bases from J, leaving 19 bases between. This CDR3 has 17 amino acids. Germline CDR1 and CDR2: SEHNR and FQNEAQ (reference sequence). The clonotype originates from a girl aged 10 to 17 with multiple sclerosis. The J gene is TRBJ1-1, the V gene TRBV7-9; D is perhaps TRBD1 (6 bases). Sequencing was performed on blood. CDR3 region: CASSLGGRGVMSTEAFF. As DNA, the CDR3 is TGTGCCAGCAGCTTAGGAGGAAGGGGGGTAATGAGCACTGAAGCTTTCTTT.